This T cell receptor (beta chain) was retrieved from a study of blood T cell repertoires in COVID-19. Whole-study context: From T cells, B-cell-depleted T cells, or PBMCs came the material, which was cDNA or gDNA.

CDR1 and CDR2 (germline): SGHKS, YYEKEE (reference sequence). Trimming stripped 0 bases from V and 4 bases from J, with 10 bases between. This CDR3 is 14 amino acids long. Profiling relied on immunoSEQ multiplex PCR, and the TCRdb table lists in-frame clones only, not all of them. The sample contains roughly 60,000 clones, 80% to 90% of which appear only once. Sequenced material: peripheral blood. The receptor was derived from a man at least 80 years old with acute or convalescent COVID-19. The chain has TRBV5-5 and TRBJ1-1; TRBD1 might be the D (6 bases). CDR3: CASSLEGGSTEAFF. CDR3 bases: TGTGCCAGCAGCTTGGAAGGGGGATCCACTGAAGCTTTCTTT. The variable domain in full, with the rest retrieved from reference TRBV5-5 and TRBJ1-1, is DAGVTQSPTHLIKTRGQQVTLRCSPISGHKSVSWYQQVLGQGPQFIFQYYEKEERGRGNFPDRFSARQFPNYSSELNVNALLLGDSALYLCASSLEGGSTEAFFGQGTRLTVV.